Sequencing of this TCR beta chain was carried out in a study of T cells in Graves' hyperthyroidism and ophthalmopathy. Background on the study: Initial diagnosis, before any treatment, was when peripheral blood was collected. Study-wide results and caveats: Expanded thyroid clonotypes (above 0.001) were mostly also found in blood.

Using RNA transcripts as the source, TCR beta CDR3 regions were amplified. First-round RT-PCR of the TCR CDR3 relied on the HTBI primer set. TCRdb re-derived calls from the multiplex PCR reads in MiXCR, one entry per CDR3 protein. Among more than 150,000 distinct CDR3 sequences listed, 17% were seen once. CDR3 length equals 14 residues. V was pared by 0 bases and J by 5 bases, with 11 bases between. In germline, CDR1 is SGDLS, CDR2 YYNGEE. This clonotype was detected many times. Antigen: not known. PBMCs stemmed from about 9.7 ml fresh peripheral blood. The sequence derives from a woman between 50 and 59 years old with Graves' hyperthyroidism. The sequenced sample was blood. This chain joins TRBV9 and TRBJ2-5, with D perhaps matching TRBD2 (6 bases). This CDR3 reads CASSVDPGLETQYF. The DNA of the CDR3 is TGTGCCAGCAGCGTAGACCCGGGACTTGAGACCCAGTACTTC.